This T cell receptor (beta chain) was found in a study of blood T cell repertoires in COVID-19. The CDR3 runs to 17 residues. Trimming removed 1 base from V and 0 bases from J; junction bases left unmatched: 5. Germline CDR1 and CDR2: LGHNT and FRNRAP. Libraries were prepared by immunoSEQ multiplex PCR; TCRdb keeps only in-frame clonotypes and omits some of them. The table includes 150,000 to 200,000 clones, 85% to 90% detected once. This chain connects TRBV12-5 to TRBJ2-3; the match to TRBD2 covers 9 bases. Sequencing was performed on peripheral blood. This sequence was found in a woman in her seventies with acute or convalescent COVID-19. The CDR3 protein is CASGLGGTSGSTDTQYF. CDR3 in DNA: TGTGCTAGTGGTTTGGGCGGCACTAGCGGGAGCACAGATACGCAGTATTTT.